A single sample is the source of the 23 T cell receptor beta chains below, sequenced in a study of identical twins. Each CDR3 protein gets one entry after TCRdb re-called the 5' RACE reads with MiXCR. The repertoire has about 500,000 distinct CDR3 sequences, 13% to 15% of them found once; the top ten carry about 0.97%. This sample also appeared in a second study, on yellow fever vaccine responses in identical twins.

Sequencing was done on a sample of CD4+ T cells sorted from blood. Every receptor here comes from a woman between 18 and 29 years old in good health.

The chain recombines TRBV2 with TRBJ2-1; weak D call: TRBD1 (6 bases). Germline CDR1 SNHLY, CDR2 FYNNEI. This CDR3 has 14 amino acids. The V end lost 5 bases, the J end lost 4 bases, and 12 bases lay between the germline ends. Here the CDR3 DNA reads TGTGCCAGCAGTCGAGGGACACTTTACAATGAGCAGTTCTTC. Residues: CASSRGTLYNEQFF.

This clonotype was recorded a few times. The rearrangement links TRBV3-1 to TRBJ2-1; 10 nucleotides align to TRBD1. The V gene end was trimmed by 2 bases and the J gene end by 8 bases; junction bases not matched to a gene: 15. CDR1 and CDR2 (germline): LGHDT, YNNKEL (reference sequence). The CDR3 runs 18 residues. CDR3 bases: TGTGCCAGCAGCCAACTAATTCCGACAGGGGGCACAAGTGATGAGCAGTTCTTC. This sequence encodes CASSQLIPTGGTSDEQFF.

This clonotype was observed at least ten times. J is TRBJ2-1 and V is TRBV5-1; the D is unclear. This CDR3 has 15 amino acids. The germline V gene has CDR1 SGHRS and CDR2 YFSETQ. The V gene lost 0 bases and the J gene lost 0 bases, with 7 bases spanning the gap. CDR3 nucleotide sequence: TGCGCCAGCAGCTTGGTACGCAGCTCCTACAATGAGCAGTTCTTC. This translates into CASSLVRSSYNEQFF.

The rearrangement joins TRBV7-2 to TRBJ2-7; D may be TRBD2 (6 bases). V was pared by 3 bases and J by 7 bases, with 10 bases between. This CDR3 region has 12 residues. Per germline, CDR1 SGHTA and CDR2 FQGNSA. The CDR3 DNA reads TGTGCCAGCAGCTTTGAGGGAGGTGAGCAGTACTTC. It encodes CASSFEGGEQYF.

The rearrangement joins TRBV20-1 to TRBJ2-1, with D perhaps matching TRBD2 (5 bases). V was trimmed by 3 bases and J by 4 bases, leaving 16 bases between them. This CDR3 contains 15 residues. From germline, CDR1 is DFQATT and CDR2 SNEGSKA (reference sequence). Here the CDR3 DNA reads TGCAGTGCTAGCGTAGCGAGCAAAGGGTACAATGAGCAGTTCTTC. Amino acids: CSASVASKGYNEQFF.

This clonotype was recorded a few times. The chain carries TRBV3-1 and TRBJ2-3, with 7 positions matching TRBD2. Germline V gene lookup returns CDR1 LGHDT and CDR2 YNNKEL (reference sequence). The CDR3 runs 16 residues. V shed 3 bases, J shed 1 base, and the junction held 7 bases outside the gene matches. For the CDR3, the DNA is TGTGCCAGCAGCCATTTAGATCTAGCGGGCACAGATACGCAGTATTTT. It is translated as CASSHLDLAGTDTQYF.

This clonotype has ten or more counts. The chain couples TRBV4-2 to TRBJ2-1; 7 bases line up with TRBD2. Germline V gene sequence: CDR1 LGHNA, CDR2 YNFKEQ. CDR3 length: 17 amino acids. J lost 0 bases, V lost 3 bases, and 8 bases had no gene match. CDR3 sequence: CASSHRSGSLSYNEQFF. The CDR3 DNA follows: TGTGCCAGCAGCCATCGTAGCGGGTCTCTCTCCTACAATGAGCAGTTCTTC.

In this sample, this clonotype turned up many times. J is TRBJ1-3 and V is TRBV15, with unresolved D. This CDR3 comprises 15 residues. V was cut by 4 bases and J by 0 bases, with 10 bases left in between. Germline CDR1 and CDR2: LNHNV and YYDKDF (reference sequence). CDR3 sequence: CATSNPDVSGNTIYF. Written as DNA, the CDR3 is TGTGCCACCAGCAACCCGGACGTCTCTGGAAACACCATATATTTT.

Comment on this clonotype: One end of the junction does not line up with germline, which may come from a read error. This chain connects TRBV20-1 to TRBJ2-5; 11 bases match TRBD1. The CDR3 consists of 18 residues. Germline CDR1 and CDR2: DFQATT and SNEGSKA (reference sequence). CDR3 DNA: TGCTGTGCTAGGTGGACAGGGGGCCGTGTCATCACGCAAGAGACCCAGTACTTC. Translation gives CCARWTGGRVITQETQYF.

The V and J genes are TRBV7-2 and TRBJ2-7; no definite D call. CDR3 length: 13 amino acids. CDR1 is SGHTA, CDR2 FQGNSA, per germline. Trimming left V 2 bases short and J 7 bases short, with 12 bases between. CDR3 sequence reads: CASSLIGYGEQYF. CDR3 DNA: TGTGCCAGCAGCTTAATCGGATATGGGGAGCAGTACTTC.

The genes are TRBV6-1 and TRBJ1-5, with D perhaps matching TRBD1 (6 bases). The V gene lost 2 bases and the J gene lost 5 bases, with 13 bases spanning the gap. CDR1 and CDR2 from the germline V gene are MNHNS and SASEGT. The length of the CDR3 is 15 residues. The CDR3 DNA is TGTGCCAGCAGTGAAAGGGGGGCCCCCCATCAGCCCCAGCATTTT. Its translation: CASSERGAPHQPQHF.

V is TRBV10-3 and J is TRBJ1-6, with a weak D call TRBD1 (6 bases). From germline, CDR1 is ENHRY and CDR2 SYGVKD. CDR3 length: 15 amino acids. Trimming removed 4 bases at V and 10 bases at J, with 17 bases between. CDR3 coding DNA: TGTGCCATCAGTGTTTTACAGGGAGGCGAATCACCCCTCCACTTT. As protein: CAISVLQGGESPLHF.

This clonotype has more than one count but fewer than ten. The CDR3: CASSALAGAGFSTDTQYF. The CDR3 nucleotides are TGCGCCAGCAGCGCGCTAGCGGGGGCCGGGTTTAGCACAGATACGCAGTATTTT. The gene calls are TRBV5-1 and TRBJ2-3, with 10 bases that match TRBD2. The CDR3 is made up of 18 amino acids. The germline V gene has CDR1 SGHRS and CDR2 YFSETQ. V lost 4 bases to trimming and J lost 0 bases; unmatched junction nucleotides: 11. Filled out from reference TRBV5-1 and TRBJ2-3, the complete variable domain reads KAGVTQTPRYLIKTRGQQVTLSCSPISGHRSVSWYQQTPGQGLQFLFEYFSETQRNKGNFPGRFSGRQFSNSRSEMNVSTLELGDSALYLCASSALAGAGFSTDTQYFGPGTRLTVL.

This clonotype occurred a few times. The chain employs TRBV29-1 and TRBJ2-1; 7 bases fit TRBD1. Unmatched junction bases numbered 7, after V lost 8 bases and J lost 9 bases. Germline lookup yields CDR1 SQVTM and CDR2 ANQGSEA. The CDR3 contains 11 residues. The CDR3 spells CSQGRGSEQFF. The CDR3 DNA sequence: TGCAGCCAGGGCAGGGGGAGTGAGCAGTTCTTC.

This clonotype was seen a few times. J is TRBJ1-1 and V is TRBV6-1, with D unresolved. The length of the CDR3 is 12 residues. The ends were cut back, 2 bases at V and 6 bases at J, with 7 bases in the middle. Germline assignment: CDR1 MNHNS and CDR2 SASEGT. CDR3 loop: CASSEKRAEAFF. The CDR3 DNA sequence: TGTGCCAGCAGTGAAAAGAGGGCTGAAGCTTTCTTT.

The chain employs TRBV28 and TRBJ1-1; D gene ambiguous. CDR1 and CDR2 (germline): MDHEN, SYDVKM. Trimming removed 3 bases at V and 4 bases at J, with 9 bases between. This CDR3 has 13 residues. The CDR3 DNA reads as TGTGCCAGCAGTTTGAGCGGTCCCACTGAAGCTTTCTTT. Translation: CASSLSGPTEAFF.

In this sample, this clonotype turned up a few times. The chain employs TRBV28 and TRBJ2-3; a possible D gene is TRBD2 (5 bases). Per germline, CDR1 MDHEN and CDR2 SYDVKM. The CDR3 is made up of 15 amino acids. Trimming cost V 3 bases and J 1 base, with 11 bases left between them. The CDR3 region is CASSFISGGTDTQYF. In DNA, the CDR3 is TGTGCCAGCAGTTTTATCAGCGGTGGCACAGATACGCAGTATTTT.

This clonotype occurred a few times. The V gene is TRBV20-1, the J gene TRBJ1-4; 9 bases match TRBD1. V lost 6 bases, J lost 7 bases, and 12 bases stayed unmatched. Germline V CDR1 and CDR2: DFQATT, SNEGSKA (reference sequence). This CDR3 is 15 amino acids long. The CDR3 bases are TGCAGTGCCCAACGCTCCGGGACAGGGATTGAAAAACTGTTTTTT. Translating it yields CSAQRSGTGIEKLFF.

This clonotype occurred a few times. V is TRBV9 and J is TRBJ2-1; TRBD2 matches 11 bases. This CDR3 spans 16 amino acids. The ends lost 0 bases at V and 9 bases at J; junction bases unmatched: 8. CDR1 and CDR2 (germline): SGDLS, YYNGEE. The CDR3 loop reads CASSVGASGGRGEQFF. The CDR3 bases are TGTGCCAGCAGCGTAGGGGCTAGCGGGGGGCGTGGTGAGCAGTTCTTC.

The table lists this clonotype with many counts. The rearrangement uses TRBV10-3 and TRBJ2-5; TRBD1 might be the D (5 bases). Deletions cut 4 bases from V and 1 base from J, with 10 bases between. The CDR3 is 14 amino acids. Germline V gene lookup returns CDR1 ENHRY and CDR2 SYGVKD. CDR3 bases: TGTGCCATCAGTGGGCAGGGTACCCAAGAGACCCAGTACTTC. It yields the protein CAISGQGTQETQYF.

This clonotype has a handful of counts. The V and J genes are TRBV12-3 or TRBV12-4 and TRBJ1-6, with TRBD1 matching 8 bases. The CDR3 totals 13 residues. The J segment lost 9 bases and the V segment lost 6 bases, leaving 4 bases of the junction unmatched. CDR3 DNA: TGTGCCAGCAGGCGGACAGGGATTTCACCCCTCCACTTT. Its translation is CASRRTGISPLHF.

This clonotype was seen a few times. The genes are TRBV5-1 and TRBJ2-7, with 12 nucleotides matching TRBD1. Germline V gives CDR1 SGHRS, CDR2 YFSETQ. V trimming: 4 bases; J trimming: 5 bases; junction bases outside the gene matches: 10. The CDR3 loop spans 16 amino acids. CDR3 sequence (DNA): TGCGCCAGCAGCGGCTCGGGACAGGGGGCCAGGAACGAGCAGTACTTC. It yields the protein CASSGSGQGARNEQYF.

Remarks on this clonotype: A read error is possible here, since a much larger clone lies one base away. The chain employs TRBV12-3 or TRBV12-4 and TRBJ2-3, with D tentatively TRBD1 (6 bases). The CDR3 has 12 amino acids. This CDR3 is CAGSTQGIAQYF. DNA for the CDR3: TGTGCCGGCAGTACCCAGGGGATCGCGCAGTATTTT.